This passage covers 13 T cell receptor beta chains from one sample sequenced in a study of Graves' ophthalmopathy and Graves' hyperthyroidism. TCR beta CDR3 amplification used RNA transcripts. First-round RT-PCR employed HTBI primers, with a second-round multiplex PCR after it. Via MiXCR, TCRdb re-called the multiplex PCR reads, giving one row per CDR3 protein. Of almost 400,000 distinct CDR3 sequences in the sample, around 18% are singletons; the top ten hold 1.6%. Sample: peripheral blood. The receptors here all came from a woman under 30 with Graves' ophthalmopathy.

The chain recombines TRBV27 with TRBJ2-7; D is uncertain. Per germline, CDR1 MNHEY and CDR2 SMNVEV (reference sequence). V lost 6 bases to trimming and J lost 3 bases, with 12 bases between them. The CDR3 runs 13 residues. CDR3 in DNA: TGTGCCAGCAGAGGGTTCGTCCTCTACGAGCAGTACTTC. Encoded protein: CASRGFVLYEQYF.

J is TRBJ1-2 and V is TRBV27, with 7 bases matching TRBD1. V was pared by 6 bases and J by 4 bases, with 8 bases of the junction left unmatched. The length of the CDR3 is 14 residues. Germline-derived CDR1 and CDR2 are MNHEY and SMNVEV (reference sequence). CDR3 amino acids: CASRTRQGIYGYTF. The CDR3 DNA sequence: TGTGCCAGCAGAACCCGACAGGGAATCTATGGCTACACCTTC.

This clonotype came up many times. The chain carries TRBV6-5 and TRBJ2-5; 7 bases are a match to TRBD2. The CDR3 length is 15 residues. Germline V gene sequence: CDR1 MNHEY, CDR2 SVGAGI. V lost 0 bases, J lost 0 bases, and 1 base stayed unmatched. The CDR3, as DNA: TGTGCCAGCAGTTACTCGGGGACTAACCAAGAGACCCAGTACTTC. Translating gives CASSYSGTNQETQYF.

This clonotype has at least ten counts. A much larger clone differs from this one at a single base, so this may be a read error. The V gene is TRBV6-5, the J gene TRBJ2-5; D is unclear. Germline CDR1 is MNHEY and CDR2 is SVGAGI. The ends were cut back, 3 bases at V and 9 bases at J, with 8 bases in the middle. CDR3 length: 11 residues. CDR3 amino acids: CASSYGPSQYF. Here the CDR3 DNA reads TGTGCCAGCAGTTATGGGCCGTCCCAGTACTTC.

V usage is TRBV7-2 and J usage is TRBJ2-5; the D call may be TRBD1 or TRBD2 (5 bases each). Per germline, CDR1 SGHTA and CDR2 FQGNSA. V was trimmed by 5 bases and J by 3 bases, leaving 13 bases between them. CDR3 length: 14 amino acids. The CDR3 region has the DNA TGTGCCAGCAGCCGCGAGGGGTGGAAAGAGACCCAGTACTTC. Translated: CASSREGWKETQYF.

This clonotype appeared many times. V usage is TRBV20-1 and J usage is TRBJ2-5; weak D call: TRBD1 (6 bases). V lost 0 bases and J lost 4, with 12 bases in between. Germline CDR1 reads DFQATT; CDR2 reads SNEGSKA (reference sequence). This CDR3 has 14 residues. The CDR3 loop reads CSARDQGRGETQYF. For the CDR3, the DNA is TGCAGTGCTAGAGATCAGGGCAGGGGAGAGACCCAGTACTTC.

At least ten counts were recorded for this clonotype. The chain recombines TRBV5-5 with TRBJ2-7; 8 bases fit TRBD2. Trimming cost V 5 bases and J 1 base; bases outside gene matches: 8. The CDR3 extends over 15 amino acids. Per germline, CDR1 SGHKS and CDR2 YYEKEE (reference sequence). The DNA for the CDR3 is TGTGCCAGCAGAGCATCCCAGCGGGAGTCCTACGAGCAGTACTTC. It translates to CASRASQRESYEQYF.

Ten or more counts support this clonotype. CDR3 residues: CASSLGTYQETQYF. The DNA of the CDR3 is TGTGCCAGCAGTTTAGGTACATACCAAGAGACCCAGTACTTC. The chain is built from TRBV28 and TRBJ2-5; D remains ambiguous. The CDR3 covers 14 residues. CDR1 is MDHEN, CDR2 SYDVKM, per germline. V lost 2 bases, J lost 0 bases, and 7 bases lay in between.

This clonotype was observed at least ten times. The gene calls are TRBV2 and TRBJ2-5; 13 positions match TRBD2. Germline V lookup: CDR1 SNHLY, CDR2 FYNNEI. With 9 bases clipped from V and 5 bases from J, the junction kept 6 bases outside the gene matches. The CDR3 runs 14 residues. CDR3 amino acids: CARGLAGNKETQYF. Here the CDR3 DNA reads TGTGCCAGGGGACTAGCGGGGAACAAGGAGACCCAGTACTTC. Using reference TRBV2 and TRBJ2-5 for the parts outside the CDR3, the full variable domain is EPEVTQTPSHQVTQMGQEVILRCVPISNHLYFYWYRQILGQKVEFLVSFYNNEISEKSEIFDDQFSVERPDGSNFTLKIRSTKLEDSAMYFCARGLAGNKETQYFGPGTRLLVL.

This clonotype was seen a handful of times. The V gene is TRBV12-3 or TRBV12-4, the J gene TRBJ1-3; perhaps TRBD1 as D (6 bases). This CDR3 comprises 15 residues. Trimming pared 5 bases from V and 0 bases from J, leaving 11 bases between. CDR3 in DNA: TGTGCCAGCAGTAGCACAGGGATCTCTGGAAACACCATATATTTT. Its translation is CASSSTGISGNTIYF.

Many counts were recorded for this clonotype. The genes are TRBV15 and TRBJ1-5; possible D gene TRBD1, 5 bases. The CDR3 has 16 residues. The V end lost 5 bases, the J end lost 4 bases, and 18 bases lay between the germline ends. Germline lookup yields CDR1 LNHNV and CDR2 YYDKDF (reference sequence). CDR3 loop: CATSPGGIPRNQPQHF. The CDR3 DNA is TGTGCCACCAGCCCCGGGGGAATTCCTCGGAATCAGCCCCAGCATTTT. Based on the CDR3 plus reference TRBV15 and TRBJ1-5, the full variable domain is DAMVIQNPRYQVTQFGKPVTLSCSQTLNHNVMYWYQQKSSQAPKLLFHYYDKDFNNEADTPDNFQSRRPNTSFCFLDIRSPGLGDTAMYLCATSPGGIPRNQPQHFGDGTRLSIL.

In this sample, this clonotype turned up many times. V and J are TRBV4-2 and TRBJ2-5; 10 bases map to TRBD2. J gave up 5 bases and V 0 bases, and 6 bases lay outside the gene matches. CDR3 length: 16 residues. Germline-derived CDR1 and CDR2 are LGHNA and YNFKEQ. The CDR3 nucleotides read TGTGCCAGCAGCCAAGACACTAGCGGGATGGGGGAGACCCAGTACTTC. Translating gives CASSQDTSGMGETQYF.

This CDR3 is CASTQITHGNTGELFF. As DNA, the CDR3 is TGTGCCAGCACCCAAATTACTCACGGGAACACCGGGGAGCTGTTTTTT. The genes are TRBV12-3 or TRBV12-4 and TRBJ2-2; D gene ambiguous. This CDR3 is built from 16 residues. V was trimmed by 7 bases and J by 1 base, leaving 16 bases between them.